This T cell receptor beta chain was profiled in a study of blood T cell repertoires in COVID-19 (dated by TCRdb to 2018 to 2021). Concerning the study at large: Samples covering the acute and convalescent phases of COVID-19 were provided by collaborators in the United States, Italy and Spain. A freely available public database, intended as a resource for researchers studying the immune response to SARS-CoV-2, is where the repertoires were released. The dataset comprised deeply sampled blood TCRbeta repertoires from subjects exposed to, actively infected with, or recovered from COVID-19. Where HLA class I and class II types were available, the types were taken from metadata supplied by the sample provider, not from assay-based typing. The prospective study material was composed of cDNA or gDNA derived from T cells, B-cell-depleted T cells, or PBMCs. Nearly every sample came with metadata listing a de-identified subject ID, COVID-19 status, age in years and sex. The samples were drawn from the first 160 participants of the ongoing ImmuneRACE study and from 950 to 1,500 subjects provided by 6 global collaborators.

Turning to this clone: The antigen this receptor binds is unknown. Per-nucleotide qualities are absent, and no much larger clonotype sits a single base away.

Participants in the prospective study were enrolled through a virtual design, were aged 18 to 89 years, and lived in approximately 24 United States geographic areas. Cohort assignment in the prospective study relied on participant-reported clinical history from a screening survey and a study questionnaire. Recovered participants in ImmuneRACE Cohort 3 were defined by two consecutive negative NP/OP PCR tests, clearance by a healthcare professional, or resolution of symptoms. In the prospective study, mobile phlebotomists collected whole blood, serum and a nasopharyngeal or oropharyngeal swab from each participant. Prospective study participants could optionally give additional blood draws and questionnaires over an approximately 2-month period. Before DNA extraction, prospective study blood samples were shipped either frozen or at room temperature. Results the study describes overall, beyond this receptor: Clinical and demographic metadata were provided uncurated, with the amount varying by source and participant.

The immunoSEQ Assay, a bias-controlled multiplex PCR, was used to amplify TCRbeta CDR3 regions from genomic DNA. The authors processed their data as follows. Nucleated cell counts per sample were estimated from amplification of reference gene primers within the assay. Sequence reads were collapsed and filtered to measure the absolute abundance of every unique TCRbeta CDR3 rearrangement. For each sample, productive Simpson clonality was calculated as the square root of Simpson's diversity index across productive rearrangements. TCRdb's version of the immuneACCESS table is confined to in-frame rearrangements and falls short of the full clone set. An unresolved V gene accounts for under half of the shortfall where checked; the remainder is of unknown origin. The DNA was the basis for D and trimming; V, J and clone size are from that table. A total of roughly 190,000 clones appear in this sample, around 90% of them only once. Around 2.1% of the sample is in the top ten clones.

This sequence originates from a woman between 25 and 40 years old who had recovered from COVID-19. The sequenced sample was PBMCs or T cells enriched from blood (not recorded which).

The CDR3 here reads CASQPLGTVNSPLHF. Read as DNA, the sequence is TGTGCCAGCCAACCCTTAGGGACAGTTAATTCACCCCTCCACTTT. The sequence joins TRBV27 to TRBJ1-6, with 7 bases matching TRBD1. Trimmed from V: 8 bases; trimmed from J: 6 bases; junction bases lacking a gene match: 10. CDR3 length: 15 amino acids, cysteine to phenylalanine. Only CDR3 DNA is held: 45 bases, read in frame from base 1. Per the germline V gene (reference sequence), MNHEY is the CDR1 and SMNVEV is the CDR2.